These 3 T cell receptor beta chains share one sample of origin, sequenced in a study of breast tumors, draining lymph nodes, adjacent tissues. Axillary draining lymph nodes of breast cancer patients supplied the node samples. One entry per CDR3 protein results from TCRdb running MiXCR on the multiplex PCR reads. The sample shows 200,000 to 300,000 distinct CDR3 sequences, about 33% of them seen only once. The specimen sequenced was axillary lymph node tissue. Source of these receptors: a female donor with breast cancer. Some clones in this sample may be carry-over from other donors' samples.

This clonotype was counted a few times. This chain uses TRBV5-8 with TRBJ2-3, with 7 bases matching TRBD1. The germline CDR1 and CDR2 sequences are SGHTS and YDEGEE. Unmatched junction bases numbered 9, after V lost 0 bases and J lost 2 bases. The CDR3 covers 17 residues. CDR3 protein: CASSLERQGPTTDTQYF. CDR3 in DNA: TGTGCCAGCAGCTTGGAGCGACAGGGTCCCACCACAGATACGCAGTATTTT.

Note on this clonotype: A much larger clonotype is one base distant, so this may be a read error. J is TRBJ2-7 and V is TRBV9, with 7 bases that match TRBD2. CDR1 and CDR2 (germline): SGDLS, YYNGEE. CDR3 size: 15 residues. The CDR3 reads CASSPSSGYNYEHYF. The CDR3 nucleotides are TGTGCCAGCAGCCCTTCTAGCGGATATAACTACGAGCACTACTTC. The full variable domain, completed using reference TRBV9 and TRBJ2-7, is DSGVTQTPKHLITATGQRVTLRCSPRSGDLSVYWYQQSLDQGLQFLIQYYNGEERAKGNILERFSAQQFPDLHSELNLSSLELGDSALYFCASSPSSGYNYEHYFGPGTRLTVT.

A few counts support this clonotype. Since a much larger clone is just one base distant, this may be a read error. The conserved phenylalanine or tryptophan normally closing the CDR3 is absent here, so this likely arose from a read error. V and J are TRBV9 and TRBJ2-7, with 9 bases fitting TRBD1. Germline lookup yields CDR1 SGDLS and CDR2 YYNGEE. CDR3 length equals 15 residues. The junction had 5 bases not matched to a gene; V was cut back by 2 bases and J by 2 bases. CDR3: CASSVQQGATYEQYL. CDR3 bases: TGTGCCAGCAGCGTCCAACAGGGGGCAACCTACGAGCAGTACCTC.